What follows is one T cell receptor beta chain and its context. Antigen specificity is unknown. All TCR cDNA molecules were individually tagged with a unique molecular identifier. TCRdb itself ran the 5' RACE reads through MiXCR, one entry per CDR3 protein. The sample consists of about 2,200 distinct CDR3 sequences, approximately 35% of them appearing once. These data belong to a study of spatial heterogeneity in lung cancer. Study observations and caveats: Estimation of coverage gave values of around 6.6% for alpha and 13% to 15% for beta chains in tumor T cells. The number of expanded tumor alpha and beta chains correlated with mutation number.

Germline loops: CDR1 KGHDR, CDR2 SFDVKD. V lost 10 bases and J lost 3, with 14 bases in between. The CDR3 is 13 residues long. The time point was: sample taken at primary tumor resection. Whole RNA from tumor, nontumor lung or frozen PBMC was sequenced unsorted. The sample was lung tumor tissue, taken at surgery. V usage is TRBV24-1 and J usage is TRBJ2-5, with D possibly TRBD1 on 5 matching bases. This TCR was recovered from a male donor with early-stage non-small cell lung cancer. This chain's CDR3 is CATSVGAEETQYF. The CDR3 nucleotides read TGTGCCACTTCAGTAGGGGCGGAAGAGACCCAGTACTTC.